Shown below are 2 T cell receptor beta chains from a single sample sequenced in a study of cytomegalovirus exposure and HLA in healthy donors. A multiplex PCR was run with 60 Vbeta primers and 13 Jbeta primers. Using immunoSEQ multiplex PCR, the repertoire was profiled, and TCRdb retains in-frame clones only, with some absent. This table has about 240,000 clones, about 81% appearing once. The sample comprised PBMCs. All receptors come from a woman aged 60-75 years in good health and CMV-seropositive.

J is TRBJ2-3 and V is TRBV27; TRBD1 aligns across 8 bases. Germline lookup yields CDR1 MNHEY and CDR2 SMNVEV (reference sequence). The CDR3 totals 16 residues. V shed 3 bases and J 2 bases; nucleotides not matched to a gene: 7. CDR3 sequence: CASSFRTGTLTDTQYF. The DNA of the CDR3 is TGTGCCAGCAGTTTCCGGACAGGGACCCTCACAGATACGCAGTATTTT.

DNA for the CDR3: TGCGCCAGCAGCCAAGTTGCTCGAGGGAAGGGTGATGGGGAGCAGTACTTC. As protein: CASSQVARGKGDGEQYF. V is TRBV4-1 and J is TRBJ2-7, with D perhaps matching TRBD2 (5 bases). Germline CDR1 reads MGHRA; CDR2 reads YSYEKL. The length of the CDR3 is 17 residues. V shed 1 base and J shed 7 bases, with 23 bases lying between them.